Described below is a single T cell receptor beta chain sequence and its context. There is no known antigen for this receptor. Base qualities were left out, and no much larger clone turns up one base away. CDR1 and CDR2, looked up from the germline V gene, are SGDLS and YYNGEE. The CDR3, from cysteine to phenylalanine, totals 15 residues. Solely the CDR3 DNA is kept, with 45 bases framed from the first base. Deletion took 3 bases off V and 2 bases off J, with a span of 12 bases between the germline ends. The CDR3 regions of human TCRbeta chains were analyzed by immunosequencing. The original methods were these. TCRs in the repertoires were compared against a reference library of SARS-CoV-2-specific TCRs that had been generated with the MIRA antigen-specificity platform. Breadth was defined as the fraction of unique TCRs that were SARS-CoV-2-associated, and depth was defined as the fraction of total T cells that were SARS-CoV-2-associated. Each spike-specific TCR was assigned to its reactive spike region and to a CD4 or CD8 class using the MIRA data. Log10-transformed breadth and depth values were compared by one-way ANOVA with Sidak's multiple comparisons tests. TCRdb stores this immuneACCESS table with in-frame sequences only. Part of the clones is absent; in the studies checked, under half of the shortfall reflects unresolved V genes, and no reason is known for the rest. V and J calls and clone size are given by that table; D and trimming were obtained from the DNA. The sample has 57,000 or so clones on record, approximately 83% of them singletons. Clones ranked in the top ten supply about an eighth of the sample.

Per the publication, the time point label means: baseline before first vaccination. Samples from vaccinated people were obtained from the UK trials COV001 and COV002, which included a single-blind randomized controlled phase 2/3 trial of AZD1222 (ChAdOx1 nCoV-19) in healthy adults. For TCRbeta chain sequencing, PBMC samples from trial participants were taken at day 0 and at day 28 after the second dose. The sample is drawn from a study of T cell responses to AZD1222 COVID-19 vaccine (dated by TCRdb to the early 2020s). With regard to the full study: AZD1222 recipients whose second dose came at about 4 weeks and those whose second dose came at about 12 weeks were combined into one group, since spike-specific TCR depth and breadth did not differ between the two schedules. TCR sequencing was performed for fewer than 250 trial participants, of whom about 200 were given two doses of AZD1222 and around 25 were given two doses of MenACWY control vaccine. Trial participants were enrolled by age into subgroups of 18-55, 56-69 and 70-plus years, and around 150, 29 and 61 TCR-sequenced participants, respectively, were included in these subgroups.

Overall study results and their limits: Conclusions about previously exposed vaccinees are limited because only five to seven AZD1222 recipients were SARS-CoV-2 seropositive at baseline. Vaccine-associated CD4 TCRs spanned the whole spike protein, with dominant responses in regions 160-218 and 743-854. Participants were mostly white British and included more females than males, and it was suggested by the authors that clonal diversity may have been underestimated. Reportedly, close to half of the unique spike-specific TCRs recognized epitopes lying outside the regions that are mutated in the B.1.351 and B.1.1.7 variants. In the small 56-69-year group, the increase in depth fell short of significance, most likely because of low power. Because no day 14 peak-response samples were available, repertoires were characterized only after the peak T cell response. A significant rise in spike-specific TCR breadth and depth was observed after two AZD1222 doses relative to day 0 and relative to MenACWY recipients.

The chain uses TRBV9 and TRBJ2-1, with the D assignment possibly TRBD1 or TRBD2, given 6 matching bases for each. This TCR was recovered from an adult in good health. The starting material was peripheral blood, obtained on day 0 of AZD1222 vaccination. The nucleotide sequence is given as TGTGCCAGCAGCGCCCTCGGGGGCACCTACAATGAGCAGTTCTTC. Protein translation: CASSALGGTYNEQFF.